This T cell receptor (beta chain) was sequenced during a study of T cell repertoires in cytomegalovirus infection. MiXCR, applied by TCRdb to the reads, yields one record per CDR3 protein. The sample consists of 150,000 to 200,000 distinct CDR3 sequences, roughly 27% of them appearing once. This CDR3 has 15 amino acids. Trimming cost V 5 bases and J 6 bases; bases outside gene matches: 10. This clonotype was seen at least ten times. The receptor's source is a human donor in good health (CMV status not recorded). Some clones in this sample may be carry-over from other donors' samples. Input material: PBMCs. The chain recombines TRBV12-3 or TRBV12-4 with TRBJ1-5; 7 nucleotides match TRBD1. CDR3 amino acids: CASSATGTAGQPQHF. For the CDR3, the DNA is TGTGCCAGCAGTGCAACCGGGACAGCGGGTCAGCCCCAGCATTTT.